Each of the 2 T cell receptor beta chains below was sequenced from the same sample in a study of early T cells in non-severe SARS-CoV-2 infection. TCRdb reprocessed the 5' RACE reads via MiXCR and lists one record per CDR3 protein. The sample lists roughly 43,000 distinct CDR3 sequences, about 25% occurring once. The sample was whole blood, taken at baseline. These receptors all stem from an adult who was a healthcare worker with PCR-confirmed SARS-CoV-2 infection or an uninfected control (not recorded which).

The rearrangement joins TRBV7-9 to TRBJ2-7, with D maybe TRBD2 (7 bases). V shed 1 base and J shed 4 bases, with 8 bases lying between them. The CDR3 extends over 13 amino acids. CDR1 is SEHNR and CDR2 is FQNEAQ in the germline V gene (reference sequence). CDR3 DNA sequence: TGTGCCAGCAGCTTAGAGGGGGGGTACGAGCAGTACTTC. It is translated as CASSLEGGYEQYF.

V is TRBV6-5 and J is TRBJ2-7; D possibly corresponds to TRBD2 (5 bases). CDR1 and CDR2 from the germline V gene are MNHEY and SVGAGI. CDR3 length: 14 residues. V dropped 0 bases and J dropped 4 bases, with 10 bases sitting between them. CDR3 loop: CASSYSGETYEQYF. As DNA, the CDR3 is TGTGCCAGCAGTTACTCGGGAGAGACATACGAGCAGTACTTC.